Listed here is a single TCR beta chain. In assigning cohorts, the study relied on participant-reported clinical history. In the authors' methods: Reference gene primer amplification yielded estimated nucleated cell counts. TCRdb keeps only in-frame clones here, not all; method: immunoSEQ multiplex PCR. V, J and clone size reflect that table, while D and trimming were determined from the DNA. The sample lists around 250,000 clones; about 87% were seen once. With V trimmed by 8 bases and J by 1 base, 5 bases remained unmatched. Germline V gene lookup returns CDR1 LGHDT and CDR2 YNNKEL (reference sequence). This CDR3 is 16 amino acids long. These data are taken from a study of blood T cell repertoires in COVID-19. Across the whole study: Whether acute or convalescent, the COVID-19 samples came from the United States, Italy and Spain.

The TCR originated in a woman aged 50 to 60 who had recovered from COVID-19. Sequences were obtained from PBMCs or T cells enriched from blood (not recorded which). The chain is built from TRBV3-1 (or the pseudogene TRBV3-2) and TRBJ2-3; 14 nucleotides match TRBD2. As DNA, the CDR3 is TGTGCCAGCGGCGGGACTAGCGGGAGTGGCACAGATACGCAGTATTTT. It yields the protein CASGGTSGSGTDTQYF.